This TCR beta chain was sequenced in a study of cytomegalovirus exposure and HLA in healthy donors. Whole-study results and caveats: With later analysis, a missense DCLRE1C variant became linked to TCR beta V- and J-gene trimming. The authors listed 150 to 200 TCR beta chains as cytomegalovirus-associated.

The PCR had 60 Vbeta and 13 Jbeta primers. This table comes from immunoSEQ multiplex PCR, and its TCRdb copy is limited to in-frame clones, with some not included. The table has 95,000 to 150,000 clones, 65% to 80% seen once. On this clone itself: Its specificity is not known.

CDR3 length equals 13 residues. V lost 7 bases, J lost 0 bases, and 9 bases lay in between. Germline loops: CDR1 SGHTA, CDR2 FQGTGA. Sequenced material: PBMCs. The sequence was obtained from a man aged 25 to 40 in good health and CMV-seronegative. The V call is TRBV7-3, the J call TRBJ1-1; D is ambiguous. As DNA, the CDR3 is TGTGCCAGCATGTTAGAGGTGAACACTGAAGCTTTCTTT. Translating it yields CASMLEVNTEAFF. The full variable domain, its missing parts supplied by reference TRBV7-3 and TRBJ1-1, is GAGVSQTPSNKVTEKGKYVELRCDPISGHTALYWYRQSLGQGPEFLIYFQGTGAADDSGLPNDRFFAVRPEGSVSTLKIQRTERGDSAVYLCASMLEVNTEAFFGQGTRLTVV.